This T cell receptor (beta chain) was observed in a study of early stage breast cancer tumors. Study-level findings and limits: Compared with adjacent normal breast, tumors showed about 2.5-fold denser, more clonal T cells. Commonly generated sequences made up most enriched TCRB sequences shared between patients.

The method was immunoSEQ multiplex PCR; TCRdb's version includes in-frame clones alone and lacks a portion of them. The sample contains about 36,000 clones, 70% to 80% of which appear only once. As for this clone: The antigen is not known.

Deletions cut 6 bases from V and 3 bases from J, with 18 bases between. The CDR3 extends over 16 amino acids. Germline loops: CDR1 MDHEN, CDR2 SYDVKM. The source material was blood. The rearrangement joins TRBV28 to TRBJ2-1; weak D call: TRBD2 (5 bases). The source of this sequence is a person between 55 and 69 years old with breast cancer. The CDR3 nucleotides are TGTGCCAGCAGATCACCGGCGGGTGCCCTCTACAATGAGCAGTTCTTC. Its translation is CASRSPAGALYNEQFF.